Listed below are T cell receptor beta chains from one sample, sequenced in a study of patients and donors after allogeneic stem cell transplantation. Each CDR3 protein gets one entry after TCRdb re-called the RT-PCR reads with MiXCR. The sample has about 410,000 distinct CDR3 sequences; approximately 16% are singletons. The material sequenced was blood, either unsorted or a sorted T cell fraction (not recorded which). All receptors derive from a human donor who was either an allogeneic HSCT recipient or a stem cell or donor lymphocyte infusion donor (not recorded which). It is not recorded whose cells these are; they may come from a transplant donor. CDR3s include the opening cysteine and the closing phenylalanine or tryptophan. Fields, in order: clone size, J gene, V gene, D gene, CDR3 length, CDR3 protein, CDR3 DNA. A D gene is named only where the DNA matches it firmly. Some rows mark clone size as missing; the rest say once, few, many or name a class of expanded clone.

clone size: -
J gene: TRBJ2-5
V gene: TRBV7-9
D gene: -
CDR3 length: 14
CDR3 protein: CASSLVQGMETQYF
CDR3 DNA: TGTGCCAGCAGCTTAGTGCAGGGGATGGAGACCCAGTACTTC

clone size: -
J gene: TRBJ1-1
V gene: TRBV20-1
D gene: TRBD1
CDR3 length: 15
CDR3 protein: CSAPDRGGSYTEAFF
CDR3 DNA: TGCAGTGCCCCGGACAGGGGAGGTTCGTACACTGAAGCTTTCTTT

clone size: few
J gene: TRBJ2-5
V gene: TRBV12-3/TRBV12-4
D gene: TRBD1
CDR3 length: 15
CDR3 protein: CASSTQGVVQETQYF
CDR3 DNA: TGTGCCAGCAGCACTCAGGGGGTGGTACAAGAGACCCAGTACTTC

clone size: -
J gene: TRBJ1-4
V gene: TRBV12-3/TRBV12-4
D gene: -
CDR3 length: 15
CDR3 protein: CASSRDPYRHEKLFF
CDR3 DNA: TGTGCCAGCAGCCGGGACCCCTACAGGCATGAAAAACTGTTTTTT

clone size: few
J gene: TRBJ2-1
V gene: TRBV29-1
D gene: -
CDR3 length: 14
CDR3 protein: CSGFGGDSYNEQFF
CDR3 DNA: TGCAGCGGGTTTGGCGGGGACTCCTACAATGAGCAGTTCTTC

clone size: -
J gene: TRBJ2-1
V gene: TRBV12-3/TRBV12-4
D gene: TRBD2
CDR3 length: 15
CDR3 protein: CASSPLAGGPSEQFF
CDR3 DNA: TGTGCCAGCAGTCCCCTAGCGGGAGGGCCGAGTGAGCAGTTCTTC

clone size: -
J gene: TRBJ2-3
V gene: TRBV20-1
D gene: -
CDR3 length: 17
CDR3 protein: CSAPLDGGGLSTDTQYF
CDR3 DNA: TGCAGTGCACCTCTAGATGGGGGCGGGCTCAGCACAGATACGCAGTATTTT

clone size: -
J gene: TRBJ1-6
V gene: TRBV5-1
D gene: -
CDR3 length: 16
CDR3 protein: CASSLEGGGYNSPLHF
CDR3 DNA: TGCGCCAGCAGCTTGGAGGGCGGGGGCTATAATTCACCCCTCCACTTT

clone size: -
J gene: TRBJ1-4
V gene: TRBV4-1
D gene: -
CDR3 length: 12
CDR3 protein: CASSQHSEKLFF
CDR3 DNA: TGCGCCAGCAGCCAACACAGTGAAAAACTGTTTTTT

clone size: -
J gene: TRBJ2-3
V gene: TRBV6-5
D gene: TRBD2
CDR3 length: 16
CDR3 protein: CASSYSPSGAADTQYF
CDR3 DNA: TGTGCCAGCAGTTACAGTCCTAGCGGGGCCGCAGATACGCAGTATTTT

clone size: few
J gene: TRBJ2-5
V gene: TRBV5-1
D gene: -
CDR3 length: 15
CDR3 protein: CASSPEPGQQETQYF
CDR3 DNA: TGCGCCAGCAGCCCAGAGCCGGGACAACAAGAGACCCAGTACTTC

clone size: -
J gene: TRBJ2-1
V gene: TRBV20-1
D gene: TRBD2
CDR3 length: 15
CDR3 protein: CSARDRTSRGHEQFF
CDR3 DNA: TGCAGTGCTAGAGATCGGACTAGCCGGGGACACGAGCAGTTCTTC

clone size: many
J gene: TRBJ1-5
V gene: TRBV7-3
D gene: -
CDR3 length: 13
CDR3 protein: CASSLTGGQPQHF
CDR3 DNA: TGTGCCAGCAGTTTAACAGGAGGTCAGCCCCAGCATTTT

clone size: -
J gene: TRBJ2-7
V gene: TRBV27
D gene: TRBD1
CDR3 length: 18
CDR3 protein: CASSFKSGGQGKSYEQYF
CDR3 DNA: TGTGCCAGCAGTTTCAAATCCGGGGGACAGGGAAAGTCCTACGAGCAGTACTTC

clone size: few
J gene: TRBJ1-2
V gene: TRBV12-5
D gene: -
CDR3 length: 14
CDR3 protein: CASGFRQGDRGYTF
CDR3 DNA: TGTGCTAGTGGATTCCGGCAGGGTGACCGCGGCTACACCTTC

clone size: -
J gene: TRBJ2-1
V gene: TRBV20-1
D gene: TRBD2
CDR3 length: 20
CDR3 protein: CSARDLGTSGGPSSYNEQFF
CDR3 DNA: TGCAGTGCTAGAGATCTCGGGACTAGCGGGGGCCCAAGCTCCTACAATGAGCAGTTCTTC

clone size: -
J gene: TRBJ2-1
V gene: TRBV5-6
D gene: -
CDR3 length: 17
CDR3 protein: CASSPAPGQDSYNEQFF
CDR3 DNA: TGTGCCAGCAGCCCTGCCCCGGGACAAGACTCCTACAATGAGCAGTTCTTC

clone size: few
J gene: TRBJ2-7
V gene: TRBV6-5
D gene: -
CDR3 length: 14
CDR3 protein: CASSYKGGAYEQYF
CDR3 DNA: TGTGCCAGCAGTTACAAGGGGGGGGCCTACGAGCAGTACTTC

clone size: many
J gene: TRBJ1-2
V gene: TRBV12-3/TRBV12-4
D gene: TRBD1
CDR3 length: 16
CDR3 protein: CASSPQRGQGGNGYTF
CDR3 DNA: TGTGCCAGCAGTCCCCAAAGAGGACAGGGGGGGAATGGCTACACCTTC

clone size: few
J gene: TRBJ1-3
V gene: TRBV6-5
D gene: -
CDR3 length: 14
CDR3 protein: CASSYSDGGNTIYF
CDR3 DNA: TGTGCCAGCAGTTACTCTGACGGTGGAAACACCATATATTTT

clone size: -
J gene: TRBJ2-7
V gene: TRBV19
D gene: -
CDR3 length: 14
CDR3 protein: CASSRRDWGYEQYF
CDR3 DNA: TGTGCCAGTAGTCGTAGGGACTGGGGCTACGAGCAGTACTTC

clone size: -
J gene: TRBJ2-1
V gene: TRBV11-2
D gene: TRBD2
CDR3 length: 19
CDR3 protein: CASRPSGELAGGPYNEQFF
CDR3 DNA: TGTGCCAGCAGGCCATCCGGGGAACTAGCGGGGGGGCCGTACAATGAGCAGTTCTTC

clone size: few
J gene: TRBJ2-4
V gene: TRBV6-2/TRBV6-3
D gene: -
CDR3 length: 18
CDR3 protein: CASSYMGRGPRSPNIQYF
CDR3 DNA: TGTGCCAGCAGTTACATGGGACGGGGCCCCCGTAGCCCAAACATTCAGTACTTC

clone size: few
J gene: TRBJ2-7
V gene: TRBV6-5
D gene: -
CDR3 length: 16
CDR3 protein: CASSYSPSGASYEQYF
CDR3 DNA: TGTGCCAGCAGTTACAGCCCCAGCGGAGCCTCCTACGAGCAGTACTTC

clone size: -
J gene: TRBJ2-7
V gene: TRBV14
D gene: TRBD2
CDR3 length: 13
CDR3 protein: CASSPGLVDEQYF
CDR3 DNA: TGTGCCAGCAGCCCGGGACTAGTGGACGAGCAGTACTTC

clone size: -
J gene: TRBJ1-4
V gene: TRBV5-5
D gene: -
CDR3 length: 14
CDR3 protein: CASSREYLSEKLFF
CDR3 DNA: TGTGCCAGCAGCCGAGAGTACCTCAGCGAAAAACTGTTTTTT

clone size: few
J gene: TRBJ1-2
V gene: TRBV9
D gene: -
CDR3 length: 14
CDR3 protein: CASSKGDTGVGYTF
CDR3 DNA: TGTGCCAGCAGCAAGGGGGACACTGGGGTTGGCTACACCTTC

clone size: -
J gene: TRBJ2-3
V gene: TRBV4-2
D gene: TRBD2
CDR3 length: 15
CDR3 protein: CASSQGLAGSDTQYF
CDR3 DNA: TGTGCCAGCAGCCAGGGACTAGCGGGATCAGATACGCAGTATTTT

clone size: few
J gene: TRBJ1-2
V gene: TRBV6-5
D gene: -
CDR3 length: 12
CDR3 protein: CASSSRLGGYTF
CDR3 DNA: TGTGCCAGCAGTTCCCGATTGGGGGGCTACACCTTC

clone size: -
J gene: TRBJ2-3
V gene: TRBV5-1
D gene: TRBD2
CDR3 length: 18
CDR3 protein: CASSPGTSGGLSTDTQYF
CDR3 DNA: TGCGCCAGCAGCCCTGGCACTAGCGGGGGCCTTAGCACAGATACGCAGTATTTT

clone size: -
J gene: TRBJ1-1
V gene: TRBV5-1
D gene: -
CDR3 length: 13
CDR3 protein: CASIPPLGAEAFF
CDR3 DNA: TGCGCCAGCATTCCGCCCCTGGGGGCAGAAGCTTTCTTT

clone size: few
J gene: TRBJ1-1
V gene: TRBV12-3/TRBV12-4
D gene: -
CDR3 length: 16
CDR3 protein: CASSQGTLLLNTEAFF
CDR3 DNA: TGTGCCAGCAGTCAAGGGACCCTTTTATTGAACACTGAAGCTTTCTTT

clone size: -
J gene: TRBJ2-5
V gene: TRBV24-1
D gene: TRBD1
CDR3 length: 16
CDR3 protein: CATSDLGTGQRETQYF
CDR3 DNA: TGTGCCACCAGTGATTTGGGGACAGGGCAGCGAGAGACCCAGTACTTC

clone size: -
J gene: TRBJ2-3
V gene: TRBV9
D gene: TRBD2
CDR3 length: 15
CDR3 protein: CASSSGLADTDTQYF
CDR3 DNA: TGTGCCAGCAGCTCGGGTCTAGCGGACACAGATACGCAGTATTTT

clone size: -
J gene: TRBJ1-5
V gene: TRBV10-3
D gene: -
CDR3 length: 13
CDR3 protein: CAISDAGHQPQHF
CDR3 DNA: TGTGCCATCAGTGATGCGGGTCATCAGCCCCAGCATTTT

clone size: -
J gene: TRBJ1-6
V gene: TRBV12-3/TRBV12-4
D gene: -
CDR3 length: 12
CDR3 protein: CASSSVNSPLHF
CDR3 DNA: TGTGCCAGCAGTTCGGTCAATTCACCCCTCCACTTT

clone size: -
J gene: TRBJ2-7
V gene: TRBV9
D gene: -
CDR3 length: 14
CDR3 protein: CASSVVGQSKEQYF
CDR3 DNA: TGTGCCAGCAGCGTAGTAGGACAGTCGAAGGAGCAGTACTTC

clone size: many
J gene: TRBJ1-1
V gene: TRBV5-1
D gene: -
CDR3 length: 13
CDR3 protein: CASSPPRGAEAFF
CDR3 DNA: TGCGCCAGCAGCCCGCCTAGGGGGGCTGAAGCTTTCTTT

clone size: few
J gene: TRBJ2-5
V gene: TRBV4-1
D gene: TRBD2
CDR3 length: 14
CDR3 protein: CASSQVAGVETQYF
CDR3 DNA: TGCGCCAGCAGCCAAGTTGCGGGAGTTGAGACCCAGTACTTC

clone size: many
J gene: TRBJ1-1
V gene: TRBV20-1
D gene: TRBD1
CDR3 length: 15
CDR3 protein: CSANIPGQENTEAFF
CDR3 DNA: TGCAGTGCTAACATCCCGGGACAGGAGAACACTGAAGCTTTCTTT

clone size: few
J gene: TRBJ2-3
V gene: TRBV15
D gene: -
CDR3 length: 14
CDR3 protein: CATSRGNGADTQYF
CDR3 DNA: TGTGCCACCAGCAGAGGAAATGGAGCAGATACGCAGTATTTT

clone size: -
J gene: TRBJ1-2
V gene: TRBV5-1
D gene: -
CDR3 length: 14
CDR3 protein: CASSLATTYYGYTF
CDR3 DNA: TGCGCCAGCAGCTTGGCCACGACTTACTATGGCTACACCTTC

clone size: -
J gene: TRBJ1-5
V gene: TRBV2
D gene: -
CDR3 length: 15
CDR3 protein: CASSGESNSNQPQHF
CDR3 DNA: TGTGCCAGCAGTGGAGAATCCAATAGCAATCAGCCCCAGCATTTT